The 23 T cell receptor beta chains reported below all come from one sample, sequenced in a study of shared clonotypes between healthy human individuals. The protocol was immunoSEQ multiplex PCR, while the TCRdb copy is restricted to in-frame clones and leaves out a portion. The data contain around 600,000 clones, 90% to 95% of them seen just once; the ten biggest clones take up approximately 0.11%. Selected positively for CCR7 and CD45RO-negative, naive CD8 cells excluded terminally differentiated effector memory CD45RA+ cells. Input material: naive CD8+ T cells sorted from blood. The source is a woman under 40 in good health.

V gene TRBV19 combines with J gene TRBJ1-5; D remains unclear. CDR3 length equals 15 residues. Germline CDR1 and CDR2: LNHDA and SQIVND (reference sequence). V was trimmed by 2 bases and J by 0 bases, leaving 8 bases between them. Here the CDR3 DNA reads TGTGCCAGTAGTATAATCGGGGTTAGCAATCAGCCCCAGCATTTT. Encoded protein: CASSIIGVSNQPQHF.

The chain combines TRBV29-1 with TRBJ1-1; D is possibly TRBD1 (5 bases). The CDR3 loop spans 13 amino acids. Germline V gene sequence: CDR1 SQVTM, CDR2 ANQGSEA. The V and J ends lost 3 bases and 6 bases respectively, with 14 bases between them. The CDR3 DNA is TGCAGCGTTGAGGAAGTGGGGACGTCTGAAGCTTTCTTT. It codes for CSVEEVGTSEAFF.

V is TRBV5-1 and J is TRBJ1-2; D possibly corresponds to TRBD1 (5 bases). This CDR3 is built from 12 residues. Trimming pared 5 bases from V and 3 bases from J, leaving 8 bases between. Germline loops: CDR1 SGHRS, CDR2 YFSETQ. The chain's CDR3 is CASRGDYYGYTF. CDR3 in DNA: TGCGCCAGCAGGGGGGACTACTATGGCTACACCTTC.

The chain joins TRBV13 to TRBJ2-3; D unresolved. The germline gives CDR1 PRHDT, CDR2 FYEKMQ (reference sequence). CDR3 length: 11 residues. Trimming removed 3 bases from V and 2 bases from J, with 0 bases in between. CDR3 DNA: TGTGCCAGCAGCTTCACAGATACGCAGTATTTT. Protein: CASSFTDTQYF.

The rearrangement uses TRBV19 and TRBJ2-7, with 9 bases matching TRBD1. CDR1 and CDR2 from the germline V gene are LNHDA and SQIVND (reference sequence). J gave up 6 bases and V 3 bases, and 6 bases lay outside the gene matches. There are 14 residues in the CDR3. CDR3 DNA sequence: TGTGCCAGTAGTATTGGCGGGACAGGGTCCGAGCAGTACTTC. Translating it yields CASSIGGTGSEQYF.

In its sample, this clone was seen once. The chain links TRBV20-1 to TRBJ2-1; TRBD2 is a possible D gene (6 bases). CDR3 length: 11 amino acids. V shed 5 bases and J shed 9 bases, with 11 bases lying between them. The germline gives CDR1 DFQATT, CDR2 SNEGSKA (reference sequence). The CDR3 DNA follows: TGCAGTGCTTGGGACGGGGGTGAGCAGTTCTTC. It codes for CSAWDGGEQFF.

This clone was counted once. The V gene is TRBV28, the J gene TRBJ1-2, with 7 bases lining up with TRBD1. The germline V gene has CDR1 MDHEN and CDR2 SYDVKM. The CDR3 extends over 15 amino acids. V was clipped by 2 bases and J by 3 bases; unmatched bases: 6. The CDR3 nucleotides are TGTGCCAGCAGTTTAAGTCTGACAGGGTACTATGGCTACACCTTC. The encoded protein is CASSLSLTGYYGYTF.

This clone was found once. The gene calls are TRBV7-9 and TRBJ2-3, with TRBD2 matching over 14 bases. V shed 8 bases and J 4 bases; nucleotides not matched to a gene: 8. This CDR3 is 16 amino acids long. CDR1 is SEHNR, CDR2 FQNEAQ, per germline (reference sequence). The CDR3 spells CASGPGLAGAPDTQYF. The CDR3 DNA follows: TGTGCCAGCGGCCCGGGACTAGCGGGAGCCCCAGATACGCAGTATTTT.

The gene calls are TRBV10-3 and TRBJ1-1, with 12 bases that match TRBD1. CDR1 and CDR2 (germline): ENHRY, SYGVKD. The CDR3 totals 15 residues. V was clipped by 5 bases and J by 4 bases; unmatched bases: 5. CDR3 sequence (DNA): TGTGCCATCAGTAGCGGGACAGGGGGCGGCACTGAAGCTTTCTTT. As protein: CAISSGTGGGTEAFF.

The chain recombines TRBV7-9 with TRBJ2-7, with 9 bases that match TRBD2. V was clipped by 0 bases and J by 7 bases; unmatched bases: 16. The length of the CDR3 is 18 residues. Per germline, CDR1 SEHNR and CDR2 FQNEAQ (reference sequence). CDR3 in amino acids: CASSLASYLAGNYSEQYF. The CDR3 nucleotides are TGTGCCAGCAGCTTAGCGTCCTACCTAGCGGGGAACTACTCGGAGCAGTACTTC. The variable domain in full, completed from reference TRBV7-9 and TRBJ2-7, reads DTGVSQNPRHKITKRGQNVTFRCDPISEHNRLYWYRQTLGQGPEFLTYFQNEAQLEKSRLLSDRFSAERPKGSFSTLEIQRTEQGDSAMYLCASSLASYLAGNYSEQYFGPGTRLTVT.

The V call is TRBV5-1, the J call TRBJ2-7, with D hard to call. V lost 0 bases and J 0 bases, leaving 19 bases between the germline ends. This CDR3 has 18 residues. Germline lookup yields CDR1 SGHRS and CDR2 YFSETQ. The CDR3 reads CASSLVPAVQIASYEQYF. Here the CDR3 DNA reads TGCGCCAGCAGCTTGGTTCCTGCCGTACAGATCGCCTCCTACGAGCAGTACTTC.

The V gene is TRBV19, the J gene TRBJ1-1; D gene ambiguous. The CDR3 is 14 amino acids. V lost 5 bases and J lost 6, with 16 bases in between. Germline lookup yields CDR1 LNHDA and CDR2 SQIVND (reference sequence). The CDR3 DNA is TGTGCCAGTAGTTATGCCCCCCCCGGGGCTGAAGCTTTCTTT. Its protein product is CASSYAPPGAEAFF.

The gene calls are TRBV14 and TRBJ2-7; 8 positions match TRBD2. Trimming cost V 4 bases and J 3 bases; bases outside gene matches: 11. CDR3 length: 16 amino acids. Per germline, CDR1 SGHDN and CDR2 FVKESK. This chain's CDR3 is CASSLTGTREYYEQYF. In nucleotides, the CDR3 is TGTGCCAGCAGCCTCACCGGGACTAGAGAATACTACGAGCAGTACTTC.

The chain recombines TRBV6-1 with TRBJ1-5, with no clear D. The CDR3 extends over 15 amino acids. Trimming removed 3 bases from V and 5 bases from J, with 14 bases in between. CDR1 and CDR2 (germline): MNHNS, SASEGT. The CDR3 DNA follows: TGTGCCAGCAGTGAGCTCAAAGGCGGGCATCAGCCCCAGCATTTT. Translating gives CASSELKGGHQPQHF.

The chain links TRBV9 to TRBJ2-1, with D unclear. CDR1 is SGDLS, CDR2 YYNGEE, per germline. The V and J ends lost 0 bases and 6 bases respectively, with 7 bases between them. CDR3 size: 13 residues. The CDR3 nucleotides read TGTGCCAGCAGCGTAGCGGTCCTCAATGAGCAGTTCTTC. Protein: CASSVAVLNEQFF.

The V and J genes are TRBV6-5 and TRBJ2-1; D is undetermined. Germline assignment: CDR1 MNHEY and CDR2 SVGAGI. The CDR3 has 14 amino acids. V shed 2 bases and J shed 0 bases, with 5 bases lying between them. The DNA for the CDR3 is TGTGCCAGCAGTTACGAGAGCTCCTACAATGAGCAGTTCTTC. It codes for CASSYESSYNEQFF.

V is TRBV19 and J is TRBJ1-2; D is undetermined. V shed 5 bases and J shed 2 bases, with 6 bases lying between them. Germline V gene lookup returns CDR1 LNHDA and CDR2 SQIVND (reference sequence). CDR3 length: 12 amino acids. The CDR3 DNA sequence: TGTGCCAGTAGTTACCGGAACTATGGCTACACCTTC. This encodes CASSYRNYGYTF.

This chain links TRBV28 with TRBJ1-2; 7 bases match TRBD1. This CDR3 spans 14 amino acids. Germline V lookup: CDR1 MDHEN, CDR2 SYDVKM. The V segment lost 2 bases and the J segment 3 bases; nucleotides outside the gene matches: 3. CDR3 sequence: CASSLTGDHYGYTF. CDR3 sequence (DNA): TGTGCCAGCAGTTTAACAGGGGATCACTATGGCTACACCTTC.

The chain combines TRBV5-8 with TRBJ1-2; 8 bases line up with TRBD1. CDR3 length: 16 amino acids. V trimming: 1 base; J trimming: 3 bases; junction bases outside the gene matches: 8. CDR1 SGHTS and CDR2 YDEGEE come from the germline V gene. The CDR3 sequence is CASSLPGQGRDYGYTF. In DNA form, the CDR3 reads TGTGCCAGCAGCTTGCCCGGACAGGGACGAGACTATGGCTACACCTTC.

The chain joins TRBV29-1 to TRBJ2-6; the D gene is possibly TRBD1 (6 bases). Germline lookup yields CDR1 SQVTM and CDR2 ANQGSEA. This CDR3 comprises 14 residues. V was shortened by 4 bases and J by 3 bases, with 10 bases between the two germline ends. The CDR3 DNA sequence: TGCAGCGTTGTGGACAGTTTTGGGGCCAACGTCCTGACTTTC. It is translated as CSVVDSFGANVLTF.

The chain uses TRBV2 and TRBJ2-7; 7 bases agree with TRBD1. J gave up 4 bases and V 6 bases, and 3 bases lay outside the gene matches. CDR3 length: 12 amino acids. From germline, CDR1 is SNHLY and CDR2 FYNNEI. The CDR3 reads CASRDRRYEQYF. The CDR3 nucleotides read TGTGCCAGCAGGGACAGGCGATACGAGCAGTACTTC.

The chain is built from TRBV7-9 and TRBJ1-2; 10 bases agree with TRBD1. V was pared by 2 bases and J by 3 bases, with 9 bases of the junction left unmatched. CDR1 SEHNR and CDR2 FQNEAQ come from the germline V gene (reference sequence). The CDR3 runs 17 residues. CDR3 sequence reads: CASSLTGTGVIHYGYTF. In nucleotides, the CDR3 is TGTGCCAGCAGCTTAACCGGGACAGGGGTTATTCACTATGGCTACACCTTC.

This chain uses TRBV27 with TRBJ2-7; 8 bases agree with TRBD1. The CDR3 contains 15 residues. Trimming took 3 bases from V and 5 from J; bases not matched to a gene: 9. Germline values: CDR1 MNHEY, CDR2 SMNVEV (reference sequence). The CDR3 coding sequence is TGTGCCAGCAGTTTTCTTGGACAGGGCGGCAACGAGCAGTACTTC. Translation: CASSFLGQGGNEQYF.